This entry is about one T cell receptor (beta chain). What it recognizes is unknown. The data were taken from a study of T cell repertoires in cytomegalovirus infection. Study background: Used in the study were CMV epitopes, some recently identified and HLA-C-restricted, others well-studied and HLA-B-restricted. Shared public TCR beta signatures pointed to both CMV infection and a matching HLA type.

Study-wide results and caveats: Summed frequency of public TCR beta families distinguished CMV carriers with the relevant HLA. HLA-C-restricted CMV-specific TCR beta clonotypes prevailed in the ex vivo response.

V was cut by 8 bases and J by 1 base, with 8 bases left in between. This CDR3 is 12 amino acids long. Germline V lookup: CDR1 SGHTA, CDR2 FQGNSA. MiXCR, run by TCRdb on the reads, gives a single entry per CDR3 protein. Altogether hundreds of thousands of distinct CDR3 sequences are present, around 31% being singletons, with the ten largest covering 15% to 20%. This sequence was found in a human donor in good health (CMV status not recorded). Some clones in this sample may be carry-over from other donors' samples. Source: cultured PBMCs, taken from culture after CMV antigen stimulation. The rearrangement joins TRBV7-2 to TRBJ1-2; tentative D call: TRBD1 (5 bases). CDR3 loop: CASGRDNYGYTF. Written as DNA, the CDR3 is TGTGCCAGCGGCAGGGATAACTATGGCTACACCTTC.